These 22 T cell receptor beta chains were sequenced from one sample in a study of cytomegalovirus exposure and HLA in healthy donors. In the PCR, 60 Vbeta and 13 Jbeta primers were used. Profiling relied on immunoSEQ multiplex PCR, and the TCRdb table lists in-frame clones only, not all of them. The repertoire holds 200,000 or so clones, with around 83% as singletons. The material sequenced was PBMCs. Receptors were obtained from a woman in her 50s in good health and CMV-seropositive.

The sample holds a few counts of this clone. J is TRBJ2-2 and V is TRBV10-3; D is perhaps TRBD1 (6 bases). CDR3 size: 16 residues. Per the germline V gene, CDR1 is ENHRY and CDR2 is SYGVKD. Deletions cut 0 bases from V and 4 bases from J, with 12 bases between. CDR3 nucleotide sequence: TGTGCCATCAGTGAGTCAACAGGGATCGCCACCGGGGAGCTGTTTTTT. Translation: CAISESTGIATGELFF.

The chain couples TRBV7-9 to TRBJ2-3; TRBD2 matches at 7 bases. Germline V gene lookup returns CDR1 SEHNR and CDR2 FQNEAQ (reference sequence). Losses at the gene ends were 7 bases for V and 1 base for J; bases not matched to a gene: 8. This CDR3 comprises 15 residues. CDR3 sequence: CASNAAGRGTDTQYF. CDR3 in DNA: TGTGCCAGCAACGCAGCGGGGCGAGGCACAGATACGCAGTATTTT.

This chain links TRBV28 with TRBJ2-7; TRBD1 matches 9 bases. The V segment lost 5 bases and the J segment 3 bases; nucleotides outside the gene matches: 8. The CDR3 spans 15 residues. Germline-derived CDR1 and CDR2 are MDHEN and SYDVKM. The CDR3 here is CASSMTGTGNYEQYF. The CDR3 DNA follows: TGTGCCAGCAGTATGACCGGGACAGGGAACTACGAGCAGTACTTC.

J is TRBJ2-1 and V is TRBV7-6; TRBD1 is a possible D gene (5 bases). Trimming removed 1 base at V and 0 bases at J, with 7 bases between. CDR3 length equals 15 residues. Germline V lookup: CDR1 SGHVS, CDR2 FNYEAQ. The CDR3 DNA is TGTGCCAGCAGCTTAGGGGGCGGCTCCTACAATGAGCAGTTCTTC. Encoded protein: CASSLGGGSYNEQFF.

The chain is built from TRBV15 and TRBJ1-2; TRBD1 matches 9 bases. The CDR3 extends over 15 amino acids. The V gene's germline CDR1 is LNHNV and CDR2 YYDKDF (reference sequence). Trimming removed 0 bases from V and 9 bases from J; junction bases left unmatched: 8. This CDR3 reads CATSRDRGQGVSYTF. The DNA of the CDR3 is TGTGCCACCAGCAGAGATCGGGGACAGGGTGTAAGCTACACCTTC.

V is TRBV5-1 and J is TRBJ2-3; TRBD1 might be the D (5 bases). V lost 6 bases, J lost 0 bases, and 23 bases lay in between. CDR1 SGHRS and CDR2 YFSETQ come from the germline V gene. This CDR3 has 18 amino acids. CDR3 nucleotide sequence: TGCGCCAGCACTCGACTTCAGGGTTCGACGGATAGCACAGATACGCAGTATTTT. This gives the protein CASTRLQGSTDSTDTQYF.

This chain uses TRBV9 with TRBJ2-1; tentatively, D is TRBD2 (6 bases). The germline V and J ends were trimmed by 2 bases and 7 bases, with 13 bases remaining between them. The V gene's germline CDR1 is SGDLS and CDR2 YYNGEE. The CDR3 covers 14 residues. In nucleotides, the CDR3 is TGTGCCAGCAGCGTTTTGGCTAGCGAAAATGAGCAGTTCTTC. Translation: CASSVLASENEQFF.

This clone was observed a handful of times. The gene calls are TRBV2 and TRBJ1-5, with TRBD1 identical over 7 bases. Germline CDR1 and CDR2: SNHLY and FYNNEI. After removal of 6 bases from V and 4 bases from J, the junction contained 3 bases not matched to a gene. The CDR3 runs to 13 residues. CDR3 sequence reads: CASRDRDNQPQHF. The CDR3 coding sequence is TGTGCCAGCAGAGACAGGGATAATCAGCCCCAGCATTTT.

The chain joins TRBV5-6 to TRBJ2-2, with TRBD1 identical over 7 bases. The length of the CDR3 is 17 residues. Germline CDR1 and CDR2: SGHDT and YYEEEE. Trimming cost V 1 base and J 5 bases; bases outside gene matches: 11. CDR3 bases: TGTGCCAGCAGCTTGTACGTCGACAGGGAAAGGACCGGGGAGCTGTTTTTT. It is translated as CASSLYVDRERTGELFF.

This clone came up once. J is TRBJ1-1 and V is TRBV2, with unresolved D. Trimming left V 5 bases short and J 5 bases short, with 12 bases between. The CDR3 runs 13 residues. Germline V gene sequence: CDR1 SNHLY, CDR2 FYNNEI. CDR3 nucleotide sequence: TGTGCCAGCAGTTCGGGAGCTCCGACTGAAGCTTTCTTT. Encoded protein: CASSSGAPTEAFF.

Here the CDR3 reads CASTLTGGNTGELFF. CDR3 DNA: TGTGCCAGCACCCTGACAGGGGGCAACACCGGGGAGCTGTTTTTT. The chain uses TRBV7-6 and TRBJ2-2; TRBD1 matches at 10 bases. With V trimmed by 7 bases and J by 2 bases, 4 bases remained unmatched. The CDR3 extends over 15 amino acids. Germline lookup yields CDR1 SGHVS and CDR2 FNYEAQ.

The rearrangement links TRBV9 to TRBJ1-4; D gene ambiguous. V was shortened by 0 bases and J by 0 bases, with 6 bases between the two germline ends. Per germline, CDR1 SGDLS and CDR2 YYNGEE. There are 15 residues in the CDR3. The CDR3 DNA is TGTGCCAGCAGCGTAGACTCTTCAACTAATGAAAAACTGTTTTTT. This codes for CASSVDSSTNEKLFF.

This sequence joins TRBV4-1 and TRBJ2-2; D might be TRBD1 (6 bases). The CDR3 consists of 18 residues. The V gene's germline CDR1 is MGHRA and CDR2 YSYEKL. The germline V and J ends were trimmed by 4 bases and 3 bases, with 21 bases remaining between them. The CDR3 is CASSRDLTGTIDTGELFF. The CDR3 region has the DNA TGCGCCAGCAGCCGAGACTTAACAGGGACGATAGACACCGGGGAGCTGTTTTTT.

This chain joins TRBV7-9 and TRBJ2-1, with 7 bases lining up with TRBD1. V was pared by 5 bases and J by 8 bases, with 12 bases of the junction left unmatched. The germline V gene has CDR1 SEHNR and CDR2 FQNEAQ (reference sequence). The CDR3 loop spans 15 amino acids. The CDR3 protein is CASSLRQGALDEQFF. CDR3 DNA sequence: TGTGCCAGCAGCCTAAGACAGGGTGCTCTGGATGAGCAGTTCTTC. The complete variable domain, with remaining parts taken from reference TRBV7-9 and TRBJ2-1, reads DTGVSQNPRHKITKRGQNVTFRCDPISEHNRLYWYRQTLGQGPEFLTYFQNEAQLEKSRLLSDRFSAERPKGSFSTLEIQRTEQGDSAMYLCASSLRQGALDEQFFGPGTRLTVL.

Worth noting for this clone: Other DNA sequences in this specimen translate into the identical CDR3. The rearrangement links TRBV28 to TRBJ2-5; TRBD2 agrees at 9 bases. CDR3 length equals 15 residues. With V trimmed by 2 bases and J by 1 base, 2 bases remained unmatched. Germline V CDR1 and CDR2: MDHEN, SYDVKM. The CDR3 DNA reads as TGTGCCAGCAGTTTAGGCGGGAGGGCCCAAGAGACCCAGTACTTC. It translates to CASSLGGRAQETQYF.

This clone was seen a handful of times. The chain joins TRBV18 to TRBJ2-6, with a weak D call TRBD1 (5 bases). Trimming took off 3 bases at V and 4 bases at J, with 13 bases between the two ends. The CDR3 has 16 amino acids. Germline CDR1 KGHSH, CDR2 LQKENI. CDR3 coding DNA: TGTGCCAGCTCACCCCCGTTGGGGCCGGGGGCCAACGTCCTGACTTTC. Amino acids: CASSPPLGPGANVLTF.

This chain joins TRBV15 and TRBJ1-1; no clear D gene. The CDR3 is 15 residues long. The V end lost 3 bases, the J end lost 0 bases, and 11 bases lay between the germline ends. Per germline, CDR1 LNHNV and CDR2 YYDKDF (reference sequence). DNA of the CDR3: TGTGCCACCAGCAGGACATTTTTTATGAACACTGAAGCTTTCTTT. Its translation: CATSRTFFMNTEAFF.

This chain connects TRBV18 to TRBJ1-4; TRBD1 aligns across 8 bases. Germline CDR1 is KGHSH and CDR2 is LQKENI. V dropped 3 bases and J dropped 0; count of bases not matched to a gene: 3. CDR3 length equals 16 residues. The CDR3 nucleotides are TGTGCCAGCTCACCGGGACAGGCAGCAACTAATGAAAAACTGTTTTTT. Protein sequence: CASSPGQAATNEKLFF.

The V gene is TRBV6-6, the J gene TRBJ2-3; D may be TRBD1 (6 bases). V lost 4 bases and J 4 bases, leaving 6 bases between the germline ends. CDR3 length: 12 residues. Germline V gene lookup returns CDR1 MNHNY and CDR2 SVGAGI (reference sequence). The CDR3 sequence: CASSWGPDTQYF. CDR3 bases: TGTGCCAGCAGTTGGGGGCCAGATACGCAGTATTTT.

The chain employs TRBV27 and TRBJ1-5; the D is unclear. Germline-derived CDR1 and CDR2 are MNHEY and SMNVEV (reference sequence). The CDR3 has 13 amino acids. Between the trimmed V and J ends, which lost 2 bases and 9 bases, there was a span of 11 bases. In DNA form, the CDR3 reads TGTGCCAGCAGTTTAGGGCACGTAGGGCCCCAGCATTTT. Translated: CASSLGHVGPQHF.

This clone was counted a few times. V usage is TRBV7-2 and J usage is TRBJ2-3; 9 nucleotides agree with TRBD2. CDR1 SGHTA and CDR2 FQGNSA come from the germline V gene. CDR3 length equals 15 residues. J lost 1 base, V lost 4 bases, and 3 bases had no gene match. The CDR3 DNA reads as TGTGCCAGCAGCTCCAGGACTAGCGGCACAGATACGCAGTATTTT. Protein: CASSSRTSGTDTQYF.

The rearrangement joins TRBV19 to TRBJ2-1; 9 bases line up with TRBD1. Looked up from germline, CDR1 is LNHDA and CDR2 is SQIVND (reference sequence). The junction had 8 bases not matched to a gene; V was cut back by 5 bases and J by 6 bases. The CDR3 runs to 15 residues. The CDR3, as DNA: TGTGCCAGTAGTTCCGGGACAGGGTTCCCCAATGAGCAGTTCTTC. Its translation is CASSSGTGFPNEQFF.